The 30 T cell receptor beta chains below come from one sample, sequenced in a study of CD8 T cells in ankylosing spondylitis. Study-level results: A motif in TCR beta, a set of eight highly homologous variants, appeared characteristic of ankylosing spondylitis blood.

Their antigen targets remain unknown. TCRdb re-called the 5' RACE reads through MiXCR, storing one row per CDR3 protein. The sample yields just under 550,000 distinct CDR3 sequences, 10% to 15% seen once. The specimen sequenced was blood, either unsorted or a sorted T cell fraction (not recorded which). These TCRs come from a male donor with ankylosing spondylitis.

The CDR3 DNA reads as TGTGCCAGCAGCTTGGCCAAGGGCAGGGGGCGAGAGACCCAGTACTTC. This translates into CASSLAKGRGRETQYF. The chain carries TRBV5-6 and TRBJ2-5; TRBD1 aligns across 8 bases. From germline, CDR1 is SGHDT and CDR2 YYEEEE. The CDR3 covers 16 residues. V was clipped by 0 bases and J by 4 bases; unmatched bases: 8.

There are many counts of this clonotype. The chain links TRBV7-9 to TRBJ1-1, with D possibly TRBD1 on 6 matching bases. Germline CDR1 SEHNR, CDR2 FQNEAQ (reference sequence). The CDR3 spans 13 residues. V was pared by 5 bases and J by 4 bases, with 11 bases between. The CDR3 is CASSPEGGTEAFF. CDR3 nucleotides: TGTGCCAGCAGCCCCGAAGGGGGCACTGAAGCTTTCTTT.

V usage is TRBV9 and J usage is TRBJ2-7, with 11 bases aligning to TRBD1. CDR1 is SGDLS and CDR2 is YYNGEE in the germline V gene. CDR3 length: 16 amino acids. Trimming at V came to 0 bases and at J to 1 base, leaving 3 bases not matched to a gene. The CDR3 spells CASSVGGQGVSYEQYF. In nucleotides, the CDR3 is TGTGCCAGCAGCGTAGGGGGACAGGGGGTGTCCTACGAGCAGTACTTC.

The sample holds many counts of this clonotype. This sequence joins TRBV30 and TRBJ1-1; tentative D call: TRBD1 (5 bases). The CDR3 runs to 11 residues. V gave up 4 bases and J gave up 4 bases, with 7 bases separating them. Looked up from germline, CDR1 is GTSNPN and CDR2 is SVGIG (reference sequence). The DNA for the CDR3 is TGTGCCTGGAAGAGGGGCACTGAAGCTTTCTTT. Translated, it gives CAWKRGTEAFF. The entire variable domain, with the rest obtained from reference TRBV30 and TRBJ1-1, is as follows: SQTIHQWPATLVQPVGSPLSLECTVEGTSNPNLYWYRQAAGRGLQLLFYSVGIGQISSEVPQNLSASRPQDRQFILSSKKLLLSDSGFYLCAWKRGTEAFFGQGTRLTVV.

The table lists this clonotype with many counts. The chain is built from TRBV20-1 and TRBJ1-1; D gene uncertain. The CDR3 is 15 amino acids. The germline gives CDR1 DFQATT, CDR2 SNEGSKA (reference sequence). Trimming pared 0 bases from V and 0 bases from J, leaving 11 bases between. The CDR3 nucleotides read TGCAGTGCTAGAGATGTTGGAGGGCTGAACACTGAAGCTTTCTTT. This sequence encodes CSARDVGGLNTEAFF.

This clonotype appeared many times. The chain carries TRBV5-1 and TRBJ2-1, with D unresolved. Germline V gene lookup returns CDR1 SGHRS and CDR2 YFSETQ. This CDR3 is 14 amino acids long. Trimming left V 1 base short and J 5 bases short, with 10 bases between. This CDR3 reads CASSLMRADNEQFF. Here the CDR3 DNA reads TGCGCCAGCAGCTTGATGCGCGCGGACAATGAGCAGTTCTTC.

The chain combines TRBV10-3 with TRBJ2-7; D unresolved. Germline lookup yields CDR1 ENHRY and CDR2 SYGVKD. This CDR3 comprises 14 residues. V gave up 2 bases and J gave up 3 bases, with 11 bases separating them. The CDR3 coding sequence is TGTGCCATCAGTGAGGGCGGTACCCTCTACGAGCAGTACGTC. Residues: CAISEGGTLYEQYV.

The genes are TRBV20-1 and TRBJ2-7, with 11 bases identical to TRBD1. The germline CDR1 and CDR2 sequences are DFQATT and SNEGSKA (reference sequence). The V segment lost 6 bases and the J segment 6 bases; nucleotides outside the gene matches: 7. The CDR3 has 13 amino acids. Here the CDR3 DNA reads TGCAGTGCACCCGGACAGGGGGCGGGCGAGCAGTACGTC. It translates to CSAPGQGAGEQYV.

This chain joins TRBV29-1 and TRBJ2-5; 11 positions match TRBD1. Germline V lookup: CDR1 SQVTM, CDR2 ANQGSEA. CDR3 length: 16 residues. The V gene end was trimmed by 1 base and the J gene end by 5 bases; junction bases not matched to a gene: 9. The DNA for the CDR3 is TGCAGCGTTGAAGGGGGGGACAGGGGGATTTCGGAGACCCAGTACTTC. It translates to CSVEGGDRGISETQYF.

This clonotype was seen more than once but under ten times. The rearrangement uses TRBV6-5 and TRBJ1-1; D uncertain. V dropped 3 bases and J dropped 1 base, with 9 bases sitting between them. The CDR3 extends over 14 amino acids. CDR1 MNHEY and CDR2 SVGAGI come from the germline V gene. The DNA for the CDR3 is TGTGCCAGCAGTTATTCCTTTTCGAACACTGAAGCTTTCTTT. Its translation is CASSYSFSNTEAFF.

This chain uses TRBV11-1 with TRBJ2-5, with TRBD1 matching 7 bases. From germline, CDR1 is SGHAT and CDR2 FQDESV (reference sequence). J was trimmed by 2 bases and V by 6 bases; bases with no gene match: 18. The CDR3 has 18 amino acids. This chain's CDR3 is CASSRGTAPWGLQETQYF. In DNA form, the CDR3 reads TGTGCCAGCAGTAGGGGGACAGCACCCTGGGGCCTTCAAGAGACCCAGTACTTC. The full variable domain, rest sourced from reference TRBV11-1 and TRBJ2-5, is EAEVAQSPRYKITEKSQAVAFWCDPISGHATLYWYRQILGQGPELLVQFQDESVVDDSQLPKDRFSAERLKGVDSTLKIQPAELGDSAMYLCASSRGTAPWGLQETQYFGPGTRLLVL.

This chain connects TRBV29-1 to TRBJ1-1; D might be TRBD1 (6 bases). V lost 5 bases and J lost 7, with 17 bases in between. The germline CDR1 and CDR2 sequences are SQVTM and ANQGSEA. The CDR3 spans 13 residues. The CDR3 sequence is CSVKGGAYSEAFF. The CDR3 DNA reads TGCAGCGTTAAAGGGGGGGCGTACAGTGAAGCTTTCTTT.

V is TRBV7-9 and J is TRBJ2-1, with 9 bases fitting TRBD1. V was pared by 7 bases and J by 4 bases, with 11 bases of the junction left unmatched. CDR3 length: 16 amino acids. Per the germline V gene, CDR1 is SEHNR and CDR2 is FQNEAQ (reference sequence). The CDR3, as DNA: TGTGCCAGCAACTGGCGGGGGACAGGGACATACAATGAGCAGTTCTTC. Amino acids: CASNWRGTGTYNEQFF.

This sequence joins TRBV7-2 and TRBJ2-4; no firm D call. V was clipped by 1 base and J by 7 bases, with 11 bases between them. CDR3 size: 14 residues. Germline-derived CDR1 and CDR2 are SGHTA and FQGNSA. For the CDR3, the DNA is TGTGCCAGCAGCTTAGACGTGGGAAACAACATTCAGTACTTC. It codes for CASSLDVGNNIQYF.

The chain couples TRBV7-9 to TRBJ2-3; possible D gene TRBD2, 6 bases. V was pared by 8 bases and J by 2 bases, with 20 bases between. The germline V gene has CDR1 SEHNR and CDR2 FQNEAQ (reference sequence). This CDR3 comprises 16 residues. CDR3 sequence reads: CASSRGGGEFTDTQYF. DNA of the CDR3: TGTGCCAGCTCTCGGGGTGGCGGGGAATTCACAGATACGCAGTATTTT.

The CDR3 loop reads CASSENGVYEQYF. In DNA form, the CDR3 reads TGTGCCAGCAGTGAAAATGGGGTCTACGAGCAGTACTTC. This chain joins TRBV2 and TRBJ2-7; no clear D gene. V lost 2 bases and J 3 bases, leaving 8 bases between the germline ends. The CDR3 runs to 13 residues. Germline V gene data show CDR1 as SNHLY and CDR2 as FYNNEI.

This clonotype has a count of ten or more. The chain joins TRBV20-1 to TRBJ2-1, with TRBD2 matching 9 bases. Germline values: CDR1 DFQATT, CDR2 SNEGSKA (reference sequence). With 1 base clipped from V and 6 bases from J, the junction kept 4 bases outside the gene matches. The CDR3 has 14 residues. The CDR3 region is CSARGSGSINEQFF. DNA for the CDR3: TGCAGTGCTAGAGGTAGCGGGAGCATCAATGAGCAGTTCTTC.

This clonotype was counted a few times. The CDR3 nucleotides read TGCAGTGCGCTCGATACTTTAGCGGGAGTCGACGAGCAGTACTTC. Residues: CSALDTLAGVDEQYF. The V gene is TRBV20-1, the J gene TRBJ2-7; TRBD2 aligns across 9 bases. Trimming at V came to 6 bases and at J to 5 bases, leaving 14 bases not matched to a gene. The CDR3 sequence is 15 residues long. Germline V gives CDR1 DFQATT, CDR2 SNEGSKA (reference sequence).

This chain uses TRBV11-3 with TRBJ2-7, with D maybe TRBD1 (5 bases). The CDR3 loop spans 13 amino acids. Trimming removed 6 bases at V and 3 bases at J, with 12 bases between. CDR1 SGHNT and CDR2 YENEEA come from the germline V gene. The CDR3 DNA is TGTGCCAGCAGGAAAAGGGGCTACTACGAGCAGTACGTC. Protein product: CASRKRGYYEQYV.

This chain's CDR3 is CASSPHDRGGYTF. In nucleotides, the CDR3 is TGCGCCAGCAGCCCCCACGATCGAGGAGGCTACACCTTC. This rearrangement joins TRBV5-1 to TRBJ1-2; D is unclear. The germline gives CDR1 SGHRS, CDR2 YFSETQ. There are 13 residues in the CDR3. The V end lost 4 bases, the J end lost 8 bases, and 15 bases lay between the germline ends.

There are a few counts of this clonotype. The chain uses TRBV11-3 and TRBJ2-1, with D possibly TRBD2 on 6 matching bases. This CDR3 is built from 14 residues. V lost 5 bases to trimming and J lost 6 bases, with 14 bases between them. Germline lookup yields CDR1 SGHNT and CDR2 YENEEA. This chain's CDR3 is CASSPLADVNEQFF. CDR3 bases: TGTGCCAGCAGCCCATTAGCGGATGTCAATGAGCAGTTCTTC.

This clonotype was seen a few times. For the CDR3, the DNA is TGTGCCAGCAGAACCCTGACAGGAGACAATGAGCAGTTCTTC. It codes for CASRTLTGDNEQFF. The gene calls are TRBV12-3 or TRBV12-4 and TRBJ2-1; possible D gene TRBD1, 6 bases. Trimming shortened V by 6 bases and J by 5 bases, and 14 bases separated the two germline ends. CDR3 length: 14 amino acids.

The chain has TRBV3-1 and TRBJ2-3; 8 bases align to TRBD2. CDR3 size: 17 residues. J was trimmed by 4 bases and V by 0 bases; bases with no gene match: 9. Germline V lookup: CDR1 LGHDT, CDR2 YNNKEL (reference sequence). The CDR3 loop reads CASSQDLPTSVPDTQYF. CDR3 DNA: TGTGCCAGCAGCCAAGACCTTCCGACTAGCGTTCCAGATACGCAGTATTTT.

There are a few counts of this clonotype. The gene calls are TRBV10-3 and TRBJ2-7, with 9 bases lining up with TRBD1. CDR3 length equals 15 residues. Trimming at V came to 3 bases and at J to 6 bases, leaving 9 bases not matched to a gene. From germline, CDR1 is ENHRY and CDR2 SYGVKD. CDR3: CAISDQGQGSGEQYF. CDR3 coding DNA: TGTGCCATCAGTGATCAGGGACAGGGCTCAGGCGAGCAGTACTTC.

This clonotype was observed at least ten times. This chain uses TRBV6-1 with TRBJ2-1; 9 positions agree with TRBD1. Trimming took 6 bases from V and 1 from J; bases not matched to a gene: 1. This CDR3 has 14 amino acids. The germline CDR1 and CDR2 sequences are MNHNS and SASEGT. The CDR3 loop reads CASSDRGSYNEQFF. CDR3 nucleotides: TGTGCCAGCAGCGACAGGGGGTCCTACAATGAGCAGTTCTTC.

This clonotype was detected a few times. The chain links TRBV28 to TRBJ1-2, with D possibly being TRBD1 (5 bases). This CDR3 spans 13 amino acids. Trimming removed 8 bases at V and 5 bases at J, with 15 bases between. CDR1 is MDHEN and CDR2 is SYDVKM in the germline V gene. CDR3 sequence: CASLTTARYGYTF. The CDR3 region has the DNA TGTGCCAGCCTGACGACAGCCCGATATGGCTACACCTTC.

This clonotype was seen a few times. The CDR3 is CAWSVLGDPDPYEQYV. In DNA form, the CDR3 reads TGTGCCTGGAGTGTACTTGGGGATCCTGACCCCTACGAGCAGTACGTC. The rearrangement uses TRBV30 and TRBJ2-7; D gene uncertain. The CDR3 covers 16 residues. Trimming left V 0 bases short and J 2 bases short, with 17 bases between. Germline CDR1 GTSNPN, CDR2 SVGIG (reference sequence).

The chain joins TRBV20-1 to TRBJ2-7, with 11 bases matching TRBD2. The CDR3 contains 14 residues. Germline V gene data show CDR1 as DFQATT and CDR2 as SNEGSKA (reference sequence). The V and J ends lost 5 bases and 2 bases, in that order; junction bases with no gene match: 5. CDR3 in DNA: TGCAGTGCTGCACATAGCGGGAGGGCCTACGAGCAGTACGTC. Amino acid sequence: CSAAHSGRAYEQYV.

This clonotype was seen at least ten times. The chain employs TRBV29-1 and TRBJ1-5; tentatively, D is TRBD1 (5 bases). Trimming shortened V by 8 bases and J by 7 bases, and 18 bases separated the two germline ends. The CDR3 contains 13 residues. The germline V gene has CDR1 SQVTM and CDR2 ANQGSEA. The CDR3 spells CSIRDGAGQPQHF. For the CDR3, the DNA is TGCAGCATCCGGGACGGGGCGGGACAGCCCCAGCATTTT.

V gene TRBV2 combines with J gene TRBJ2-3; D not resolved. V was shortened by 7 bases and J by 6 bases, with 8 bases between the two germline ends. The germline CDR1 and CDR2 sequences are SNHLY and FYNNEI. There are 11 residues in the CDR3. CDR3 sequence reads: CASKLSDTQYF. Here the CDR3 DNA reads TGTGCCAGCAAGTTATCGGATACGCAGTATTTT.